A single sample is the source of the 20 T cell receptor beta chains below, sequenced in a study of technical replicates of blood from four donors. Using immunoSEQ multiplex PCR, the repertoire was profiled, and TCRdb retains in-frame clones only, with some absent. Of tens of thousands of clones detected, about 93% appear once; the ten largest clones hold under 0.3%. The sequenced sample was T cells isolated from PBMCs. Receptor source: a human donor in good health.

The V gene is TRBV6-5, the J gene TRBJ1-3, with D unclear. The CDR3 consists of 14 residues. Trimming pared 5 bases from V and 3 bases from J, leaving 11 bases between. In germline, CDR1 is MNHEY, CDR2 SVGAGI. The CDR3 spells CASSPRGGGNTIYF. The CDR3 bases are TGTGCCAGCAGTCCCCGGGGAGGTGGAAACACCATATATTTT.

The chain carries TRBV11-2 and TRBJ2-7; 8 bases agree with TRBD1. The CDR3 contains 15 residues. The V gene's germline CDR1 is SGHAT and CDR2 FQNNGV. The V and J ends lost 6 bases and 4 bases, in that order; junction bases with no gene match: 11. In DNA form, the CDR3 reads TGTGCCAGCAGACAACTGAAGGACAGGGTTTACGAGCAGTACTTC. This sequence encodes CASRQLKDRVYEQYF.

The chain combines TRBV20-1 with TRBJ2-3; no firm D call. V lost 5 bases and J 6 bases, leaving 9 bases between the germline ends. The CDR3 loop spans 11 amino acids. The germline V gene encodes CDR1 DFQATT and CDR2 SNEGSKA (reference sequence). The CDR3 DNA sequence: TGCAGTGCTGGCCTGGCTGATACGCAGTATTTT. Translating gives CSAGLADTQYF.

This clone was seen only a few times. The chain combines TRBV7-2 with TRBJ2-5, with 7 nucleotides matching TRBD2. Germline V gene sequence: CDR1 SGHTA, CDR2 FQGNSA. The CDR3 is 17 amino acids. V trimming: 4 bases; J trimming: 1 base; junction bases outside the gene matches: 12. For the CDR3, the DNA is TGTGCCAGCAGCTATGGGGGAGGGATCTCCCTCCAAGAGACCCAGTACTTC. Translating gives CASSYGGGISLQETQYF.

The chain carries TRBV2 and TRBJ1-2; 10 positions match TRBD1. Germline V gene sequence: CDR1 SNHLY, CDR2 FYNNEI. V lost 6 bases, J lost 7 bases, and 14 bases stayed unmatched. CDR3 size: 16 residues. The CDR3 bases are TGTGCCAGCAGCGGAGATGAGGGACAGGGGATTGGTGGCTACACCTTC. Its protein product is CASSGDEGQGIGGYTF. Together with reference TRBV2 and TRBJ1-2, the CDR3 gives the full variable domain: EPEVTQTPSHQVTQMGQEVILRCVPISNHLYFYWYRQILGQKVEFLVSFYNNEISEKSEIFDDQFSVERPDGSNFTLKIRSTKLEDSAMYFCASSGDEGQGIGGYTFGSGTRLTVV.

The chain uses TRBV5-1 and TRBJ2-5, with D tentatively TRBD2 (5 bases). Looked up from germline, CDR1 is SGHRS and CDR2 is YFSETQ. The V end lost 2 bases, the J end lost 2 bases, and 13 bases lay between the germline ends. The CDR3 extends over 15 amino acids. The CDR3 reads CASSLWAGKQETQYF. DNA for the CDR3: TGCGCCAGCAGCTTATGGGCCGGGAAACAAGAGACCCAGTACTTC. Variable domain in full (rest from reference TRBV5-1 and TRBJ2-5): KAGVTQTPRYLIKTRGQQVTLSCSPISGHRSVSWYQQTPGQGLQFLFEYFSETQRNKGNFPGRFSGRQFSNSRSEMNVSTLELGDSALYLCASSLWAGKQETQYFGPGTRLLVL.

The rearrangement uses TRBV30 and TRBJ1-1; 8 bases are a match to TRBD1. J gave up 2 bases and V 4 bases, and 6 bases lay outside the gene matches. This CDR3 region has 14 residues. Germline loops: CDR1 GTSNPN, CDR2 SVGIG (reference sequence). The CDR3 DNA is TGTGCCTGGACAGGGGGCATTGGAAACACTGAAGCTTTCTTT. Protein: CAWTGGIGNTEAFF. Looking up the rest from reference TRBV30 and TRBJ1-1 gives the full variable domain: SQTIHQWPATLVQPVGSPLSLECTVEGTSNPNLYWYRQAAGRGLQLLFYSVGIGQISSEVPQNLSASRPQDRQFILSSKKLLLSDSGFYLCAWTGGIGNTEAFFGQGTRLTVV.

V usage is TRBV7-9 and J usage is TRBJ1-2; 7 positions agree with TRBD1. The germline CDR1 and CDR2 sequences are SEHNR and FQNEAQ (reference sequence). The length of the CDR3 is 16 residues. With V trimmed by 1 base and J by 4 bases, 9 bases remained unmatched. As DNA, the CDR3 is TGTGCCAGCAGCTTAGAGGGGGCGCTCAGGATCTATGGCTACACCTTC. Amino acids: CASSLEGALRIYGYTF.

The chain joins TRBV19 to TRBJ1-5, with 9 bases that match TRBD1. The V segment lost 4 bases and the J segment 2 bases; nucleotides outside the gene matches: 3. The CDR3 is made up of 15 amino acids. Germline values: CDR1 LNHDA, CDR2 SQIVND (reference sequence). CDR3 amino acids: CASSRTGGGNQPQHF. The CDR3 DNA follows: TGTGCCAGTAGTAGAACAGGGGGCGGCAATCAGCCCCAGCATTTT. The variable domain in full, with the rest retrieved from reference TRBV19 and TRBJ1-5, is DGGITQSPKYLFRKEGQNVTLSCEQNLNHDAMYWYRQDPGQGLRLIYYSQIVNDFQKGDIAEGYSVSREKKESFPLTVTSAQKNPTAFYLCASSRTGGGNQPQHFGDGTRLSIL.

This chain connects TRBV15 to TRBJ2-2; 10 nucleotides match TRBD1. Trimming at V came to 4 bases and at J to 4 bases, leaving 6 bases not matched to a gene. The CDR3 runs 16 residues. CDR1 is LNHNV, CDR2 YYDKDF, per germline (reference sequence). CDR3 in amino acids: CATSIPGQGTTGELFF. DNA of the CDR3: TGTGCCACCAGCATACCGGGACAGGGGACCACCGGGGAGCTGTTTTTT.

This rearrangement joins TRBV19 to TRBJ1-2, with 7 nucleotides matching TRBD1. CDR3 size: 14 residues. Germline CDR1 and CDR2: LNHDA and SQIVND (reference sequence). The V gene end was trimmed by 4 bases and the J gene end by 11 bases; junction bases not matched to a gene: 13. For the CDR3, the DNA is TGTGCCAGTAGTACCGGGGGACAGCATCGGGGATACACCTTC. Protein product: CASSTGGQHRGYTF.

This chain links TRBV9 with TRBJ2-5; the match to TRBD2 covers 8 bases. The J segment lost 3 bases and the V segment lost 3 bases, leaving 4 bases of the junction unmatched. Germline-derived CDR1 and CDR2 are SGDLS and YYNGEE. CDR3 length equals 14 residues. CDR3 coding DNA: TGTGCCAGCAGCGCCGTAGCGGGAAAAGAGACCCAGTACTTC. Translation: CASSAVAGKETQYF.

This clone was observed a few times. CDR3 loop: CASSATTGDTEAFF. Here the CDR3 DNA reads TGTGCCAGCTCAGCTACTACAGGGGACACTGAAGCTTTCTTT. This chain joins TRBV18 and TRBJ1-1; 7 nucleotides match TRBD1. Germline V gene lookup returns CDR1 KGHSH and CDR2 LQKENI. Trimming removed 5 bases from V and 3 bases from J; junction bases left unmatched: 6. The CDR3 runs to 14 residues.

The chain joins TRBV25-1 to TRBJ1-1, with 8 bases matching TRBD1. The CDR3 consists of 14 residues. V shed 4 bases and J 6 bases; nucleotides not matched to a gene: 7. Germline V gives CDR1 MGHDK, CDR2 SYGVNS. The CDR3 region has the DNA TGTGCCAGCAGTGGTAGAGCAGGGGGCCCTGAAGCTTTCTTT. This translates into CASSGRAGGPEAFF.

The V call is TRBV19, the J call TRBJ1-1, with D possibly TRBD1 on 6 matching bases. V was cut by 5 bases and J by 10 bases, with 17 bases left in between. Germline V gene lookup returns CDR1 LNHDA and CDR2 SQIVND (reference sequence). The CDR3 runs 13 residues. The CDR3 sequence is CASSHRTVRGAFF. The CDR3 DNA follows: TGTGCCAGTAGTCACCGGACAGTGAGAGGAGCTTTCTTT.

The V gene is TRBV30, the J gene TRBJ2-1; D is unclear. Looked up from germline, CDR1 is GTSNPN and CDR2 is SVGIG (reference sequence). This CDR3 has 13 amino acids. V was trimmed by 2 bases and J by 3 bases, leaving 8 bases between them. The CDR3 DNA reads as TGTGCCTGGAGTCCCGAGAACTACAATGAGCAGTTCTTC. It encodes CAWSPENYNEQFF.

V and J are TRBV18 and TRBJ1-3; a weak D match, TRBD1 (6 bases). The CDR3 covers 14 residues. V dropped 5 bases and J dropped 2 bases, with 10 bases sitting between them. Germline-derived CDR1 and CDR2 are KGHSH and LQKENI. The CDR3 loop reads CASSLSGAGNTIYF. The CDR3 nucleotides are TGTGCCAGCTCATTATCAGGGGCTGGAAACACCATATATTTT. Filled out from reference TRBV18 and TRBJ1-3, the complete variable domain reads NAGVMQNPRHLVRRRGQEARLRCSPMKGHSHVYWYRQLPEEGLKFMVYLQKENIIDESGMPKERFSAEFPKEGPSILRIQQVVRGDSAAYFCASSLSGAGNTIYFGEGSWLTVV.

V and J are TRBV19 and TRBJ2-7; no clear D gene. The germline V gene has CDR1 LNHDA and CDR2 SQIVND (reference sequence). V dropped 8 bases and J dropped 2 bases, with 13 bases sitting between them. The CDR3 length is 13 residues. The CDR3 DNA reads TGTGCCAGTGCCCAGGCCGCCACCTACGAGCAGTACTTC. It is translated as CASAQAATYEQYF. Complete variable domain (other parts from reference TRBV19 and TRBJ2-7): DGGITQSPKYLFRKEGQNVTLSCEQNLNHDAMYWYRQDPGQGLRLIYYSQIVNDFQKGDIAEGYSVSREKKESFPLTVTSAQKNPTAFYLCASAQAATYEQYFGPGTRLTVT.

This clone was observed at least ten times. The chain employs TRBV7-2 and TRBJ1-5; a possible D gene is TRBD1 (5 bases). Germline V lookup: CDR1 SGHTA, CDR2 FQGNSA. The CDR3 loop spans 13 amino acids. Trimming stripped 5 bases from V and 7 bases from J, with 12 bases between. CDR3: CASSTQGTQPQHF. CDR3 nucleotides: TGTGCCAGCAGCACGCAGGGAACCCAGCCCCAGCATTTT.

In this sample, this clone turned up once. This chain uses TRBV14 with TRBJ2-1; 9 bases fit TRBD1. The CDR3 consists of 14 residues. Looked up from germline, CDR1 is SGHDN and CDR2 is FVKESK. Unmatched junction bases numbered 4, after V lost 5 bases and J lost 5 bases. CDR3 in DNA: TGTGCCAGCAGCGGATGGACAGGGGACAATGAGCAGTTCTTC. This codes for CASSGWTGDNEQFF.